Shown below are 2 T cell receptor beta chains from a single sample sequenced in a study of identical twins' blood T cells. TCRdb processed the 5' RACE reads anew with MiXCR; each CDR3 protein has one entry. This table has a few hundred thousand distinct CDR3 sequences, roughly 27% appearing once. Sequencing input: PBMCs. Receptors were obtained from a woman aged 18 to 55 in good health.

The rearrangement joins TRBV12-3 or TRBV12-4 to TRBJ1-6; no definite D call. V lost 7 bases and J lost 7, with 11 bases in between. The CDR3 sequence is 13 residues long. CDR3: CASTFGANSPLHF. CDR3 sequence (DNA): TGTGCCAGCACCTTCGGAGCCAATTCACCCCTCCACTTT.

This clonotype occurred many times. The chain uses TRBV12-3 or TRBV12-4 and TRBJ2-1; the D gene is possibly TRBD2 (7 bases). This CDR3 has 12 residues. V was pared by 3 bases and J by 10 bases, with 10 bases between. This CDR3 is CASSFRGGEQFF. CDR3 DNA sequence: TGTGCCAGCAGTTTTAGGGGGGGGGAGCAGTTCTTC.